The TCR beta chain described here comes from a study of CD8+CD57+ T cells in acquired aplastic anemia. Study summary: Isolated CD4+ and CD8+ cells, once sorted, yielded DNA averaging about 3.1 ug.

Genomic DNA was employed as the template in profiling TCR beta VDJ and CDR3. One entry per CDR3 protein results from TCRdb running MiXCR on the reads. The sample holds approximately 170,000 distinct CDR3 sequences, about 45% seen once. Germline V gives CDR1 SGHKS, CDR2 YYEKEE (reference sequence). V was clipped by 4 bases and J by 0 bases, with 13 bases between them. The CDR3 extends over 15 amino acids. Selection for sequencing was limited to patients who had shown CD8+CD57+ cell expansion by flow cytometry. No therapy was given to patients before blood sampling. This clonotype occurred once. Sequencing was done on a sample of sorted CD4+, CD8+, or CD8+CD57+ T cells (not recorded which) from PBMCs. V gene TRBV5-5 combines with J gene TRBJ1-2; tentatively, D is TRBD1 (6 bases). The clonotype originates from a human donor with aplastic anemia. CDR3 sequence reads: CASSHRDITNYGYTF. The CDR3 coding sequence is TGTGCCAGCAGCCACCGGGACATTACTAACTATGGCTACACCTTC.